The entry that follows covers one T cell receptor (beta chain) sequence. The sample belongs to a study of T-cell reconstitution after alpha-beta-depleted transplantation in children. Germline V gene data show CDR1 as SNHLY and CDR2 as FYNNEI. The CDR3 is 14 amino acids. The germline V and J ends were trimmed by 6 bases and 2 bases, with 14 bases remaining between them. Unique molecular identifiers were incorporated into the prepared TCRbeta library. TCRdb independently ran MiXCR on the PCR reads; one entry per CDR3 protein. This table has just over 950,000 distinct CDR3 sequences, roughly 29% appearing once.

This TCR was recovered from a boy in the first two years of life who had a stem cell transplant for SCID, so the T cells may come from the graft donor. Here the sequenced sample was PBMCs, mostly from graft donor cells, taken 360 days after TCRalphabeta/CD19-depleted stem cell transplant. The chain is built from TRBV2 and TRBJ2-7; D unresolved. The CDR3 DNA reads TGTGCCAGCAGCGGCGCCCTGGGCCCCTACGAGCAGTACTTC. Its protein product is CASSGALGPYEQYF.